This note documents a single TCR beta chain sequence. Looked up from germline, CDR1 is SGHTS and CDR2 is YDEGEE. This CDR3 spans 16 amino acids. After removal of 3 bases from V and 8 bases from J, the junction contained 13 bases not matched to a gene. These data belong to a study of blood T cell repertoires in COVID-19. Study-level information: Samples taken during acute and convalescent COVID-19 were collected in the United States, Italy and Spain. Nucleic acid was either cDNA or gDNA, and it came from T cells, B-cell-depleted T cells, or PBMCs.

The authors' processing: Researchers report that nucleated cell counts were estimated from reference gene primer amplification. Only in-frame clones appear in the TCRdb table, and some are missing; sequencing was by immunoSEQ multiplex PCR. V, J and clone size are taken as reported in that table, and D and trimming were inferred from the DNA itself. The sample shows 110,000 or so clones, around 89% of them seen only once. Sequencing was carried out using peripheral blood. This TCR derives from a woman between 45 and 60 years old with acute or convalescent COVID-19. The genes are TRBV5-8 and TRBJ2-3, with TRBD1 matching over 9 bases. DNA of the CDR3: TGTGCCAGCAGCTCTACAGGGGGCGCGAAGGGAATTACGCAGTATTTT. This sequence encodes CASSSTGGAKGITQYF.